This TCR beta chain was obtained from a study of preoperative IRX-2 immunotherapy in early breast cancer. Regarding treatment: preoperative locoregional IRX-2 cytokine immunotherapy. Patients received preoperative, locoregional IRX-2 cytokine immunotherapy in a phase Ib study. Trimming stripped 5 bases from V and 7 bases from J, with 12 bases between. CDR3 length equals 13 residues. Assay: immunoSEQ multiplex PCR; the TCRdb copy retains only in-frame clones and omits some. This table has 35,000 to 45,000 clones, approximately 80% appearing once. The count of this clone is one. Sample: tumor tissue, taken after IRX-2 immunotherapy. J is TRBJ1-5 and V is TRBV7-1, with a weak D call TRBD1 (5 bases). TRBV7-1 is flagged as an ORF with uncertain function. The sequence was collected from a human donor with breast cancer. DNA for the CDR3: TGTGCCAGCAGCCCCGCGGGGGTCCAGCCCCAGCATTTT. Protein sequence: CASSPAGVQPQHF.